A single sample is the source of the 18 T cell receptor beta chains below, sequenced in a study of human T cells and chemical hapten exposure. Time point noted: patch test 3, about 24 weeks after DPC sensitization. Treatment given: therapeutic diphenylcyclopropenone sensitization with weekly scalp DPC. TCRdb called the RACE reads again in MiXCR, with one record for every CDR3 protein. The top ten clones hold over 2% of a sample with more than 100,000 distinct CDR3 sequences, 11% of them seen once. Sequenced material: whole blood, taken in connection with sensitization to the hapten diphenylcyclopropenone (DPC). The receptors come from a woman aged 45-65 years with alopecia areata. Some clones in this sample may be carry-over from other donors' samples.

This clonotype turned up a few times. This chain uses TRBV7-2 with TRBJ1-6; the match to TRBD1 covers 7 bases. CDR1 and CDR2 from the germline V gene are SGHTA and FQGNSA. J lost 0 bases, V lost 6 bases, and 5 bases had no gene match. The CDR3 contains 16 residues. The CDR3 DNA sequence: TGTGCCAGCAGGCCGACAGGGAGCTCCTATAATTCACCCCTCCACTTT. It encodes CASRPTGSSYNSPLHF.

This chain links TRBV4-1 with TRBJ1-5, with D unclear. Per the germline V gene, CDR1 is MGHRA and CDR2 is YSYEKL. The V gene lost 0 bases and the J gene lost 3 bases, with 12 bases spanning the gap. The CDR3 consists of 16 residues. The CDR3 loop reads CASSQEPSSLNQPQHF. The CDR3 DNA sequence: TGCGCCAGCAGCCAAGAGCCCAGTAGCCTCAATCAGCCCCAGCATTTT.

This clonotype was seen at least ten times. This chain links TRBV27 with TRBJ2-7; possibly TRBD2 for D (6 bases). Trimming shortened V by 0 bases and J by 3 bases, and 15 bases separated the two germline ends. This CDR3 is built from 16 residues. CDR1 is MNHEY, CDR2 SMNVEV, per germline (reference sequence). As DNA, the CDR3 is TGTGCCAGCAGTTTATCGGTCCGACTAGGAGGCTACGAGCAGTACTTC. As protein: CASSLSVRLGGYEQYF.

This clonotype was seen repeatedly, ten times or more. This sequence joins TRBV7-8 and TRBJ2-3; 7 bases are a match to TRBD1. Trimming took 5 bases from V and 5 from J; bases not matched to a gene: 10. The CDR3 extends over 15 amino acids. The germline CDR1 and CDR2 sequences are SGHVS and FQNEAQ. CDR3 in amino acids: CASSLQGGAGDTQYF. In nucleotides, the CDR3 is TGTGCCAGCAGCCTCCAAGGGGGCGCGGGAGATACGCAGTATTTT.

In its sample, this clonotype was seen a few times. This rearrangement joins TRBV14 to TRBJ2-4; 7 nucleotides agree with TRBD1. CDR3 length: 14 residues. J lost 5 bases, V lost 8 bases, and 9 bases had no gene match. From germline, CDR1 is SGHDN and CDR2 FVKESK. The chain's CDR3 is CASLRRTGQNIQYF. The CDR3 DNA sequence: TGTGCCAGCTTAAGGAGGACAGGCCAAAACATTCAGTACTTC.

This clonotype was observed many times. This sequence joins TRBV4-3 and TRBJ2-7; 8 positions match TRBD1. Germline values: CDR1 LGHNA, CDR2 YSLEER. This CDR3 has 12 amino acids. With 4 bases clipped from V and 6 bases from J, the junction kept 2 bases outside the gene matches. CDR3 loop: CASSLGQGEQYF. The CDR3 nucleotides read TGCGCCAGCAGCCTCGGACAGGGCGAGCAGTACTTC.

This clonotype has more than one count but fewer than ten. The chain uses TRBV29-1 and TRBJ2-2; unclear D gene. CDR3 length: 14 residues. Trimming stripped 3 bases from V and 2 bases from J, with 10 bases between. CDR1 is SQVTM and CDR2 is ANQGSEA in the germline V gene. DNA for the CDR3: TGCAGCGTTGATCGGCTGTCTAACACCGGGGAGCTGTTTTTT. It codes for CSVDRLSNTGELFF.

The chain employs TRBV24-1 and TRBJ2-3, with 10 nucleotides matching TRBD2. V shed 6 bases and J 0 bases; nucleotides not matched to a gene: 14. This CDR3 has 19 amino acids. Per germline, CDR1 KGHDR and CDR2 SFDVKD. CDR3 amino acids: CATSSTKREGKGSTDTQYF. In DNA form, the CDR3 reads TGTGCCACCAGTTCGACGAAGCGGGAGGGTAAAGGTAGCACAGATACGCAGTATTTT.

The table lists this clonotype with a few counts. The chain couples TRBV5-1 to TRBJ2-5; tentative D call: TRBD1 (6 bases). V was clipped by 2 bases and J by 5 bases, with 13 bases between them. In germline, CDR1 is SGHRS, CDR2 YFSETQ. This CDR3 is built from 14 residues. The CDR3 reads CASSLQGYDETQYF. The CDR3 nucleotides read TGCGCCAGCAGCTTACAGGGTTACGATGAGACCCAGTACTTC.

This clonotype was observed a few times. The V gene is TRBV4-2, the J gene TRBJ2-3; 13 nucleotides agree with TRBD2. The V and J ends lost 1 base and 0 bases, in that order; junction bases with no gene match: 10. The germline CDR1 and CDR2 sequences are LGHNA and YNFKEQ. This CDR3 spans 20 amino acids. The CDR3 protein is CASSQVLSGLAGASTDTQYF. CDR3 nucleotide sequence: TGTGCCAGCAGCCAAGTTTTATCAGGACTAGCGGGGGCCAGCACAGATACGCAGTATTTT.

The gene calls are TRBV7-2 and TRBJ2-3, with D perhaps TRBD2 (5 bases). Per the germline V gene, CDR1 is SGHTA and CDR2 is FQGNSA. CDR3 size: 17 residues. Trimming left V 5 bases short and J 0 bases short, with 18 bases between. CDR3 region: CASSPFDYPSSTDTQYF. The CDR3 DNA sequence: TGTGCCAGCAGCCCGTTCGACTATCCTTCTAGCACAGATACGCAGTATTTT.

This clonotype was observed at least ten times. The V and J genes are TRBV6-2 or TRBV6-3 and TRBJ2-5, with D possibly being TRBD1 (5 bases). V was trimmed by 6 bases and J by 3 bases, leaving 11 bases between them. CDR1 and CDR2 from the germline V gene are MNHEY and SVGEGT. CDR3 length equals 13 residues. The CDR3 loop reads CASSWGREETQYF. The CDR3 DNA sequence: TGTGCCAGCAGCTGGGGCCGGGAAGAGACCCAGTACTTC.

This clonotype came up once. The V gene is TRBV25-1, the J gene TRBJ1-5; unclear D gene. Germline CDR1 MGHDK, CDR2 SYGVNS. The CDR3 is made up of 13 amino acids. Trimming shortened V by 6 bases and J by 3 bases, and 9 bases separated the two germline ends. Here the CDR3 DNA reads TGTGCCAGCAGGCAGGAAAACAATCAGCCCCAGCATTTT. Translated, it gives CASRQENNQPQHF. The complete variable domain, with remaining parts taken from reference TRBV25-1 and TRBJ1-5, reads EADIYQTPRYLVIGTGKKITLECSQTMGHDKMYWYQQDPGMELHLIHYSYGVNSTEKGDLSSESTVSRIRTEHFPLTLESARPSHTSQYLCASRQENNQPQHFGDGTRLSIL.

The chain is built from TRBV10-3 and TRBJ1-1; perhaps TRBD1 as D (6 bases). Germline assignment: CDR1 ENHRY and CDR2 SYGVKD. The V end was cut by 3 bases, the J end by 8 bases, with 13 bases between. The CDR3 runs 13 residues. Here the CDR3 DNA reads TGTGCCATCAGTGACCTAAGAGGGACAGAAGCTTTCTTT. Translated: CAISDLRGTEAFF.

The CDR3 region has the DNA TGTGCCAGCAGCCAAGGTCGGGGGTTACAAGAGACCCAGTACTTC. Amino acids: CASSQGRGLQETQYF. V usage is TRBV3-1 and J usage is TRBJ2-5; tentatively, D is TRBD2 (6 bases). This CDR3 spans 15 amino acids. Looked up from germline, CDR1 is LGHDT and CDR2 is YNNKEL (reference sequence). Trimming took 1 base from V and 2 from J, leaving 11 bases between them.

The chain couples TRBV28 to TRBJ2-3, with 9 bases fitting TRBD2. The length of the CDR3 is 16 residues. Germline V gene lookup returns CDR1 MDHEN and CDR2 SYDVKM. The junction had 8 bases not matched to a gene; V was cut back by 7 bases and J by 0 bases. The CDR3 spells CASNQLAGASTDTQYF. CDR3 DNA sequence: TGTGCCAGCAACCAATTAGCGGGAGCGAGCACAGATACGCAGTATTTT. The whole variable domain, filled in from reference TRBV28 and TRBJ2-3, reads DVKVTQSSRYLVKRTGEKVFLECVQDMDHENMFWYRQDPGLGLRLIYFSYDVKMKEKGDIPEGYSVSREKKERFSLILESASTNQTSMYLCASNQLAGASTDTQYFGPGTRLTVL.

The rearrangement uses TRBV29-1 and TRBJ1-2; possible D gene TRBD1, 6 bases. This CDR3 contains 15 residues. The germline gives CDR1 SQVTM, CDR2 ANQGSEA. Trimming removed 7 bases from V and 8 bases from J, with 26 bases in between. CDR3 DNA: TGCAGCGCCCCGGCAGGGGTAGGCCTTCTAGGAGGCTACACCTTC. Translated, it gives CSAPAGVGLLGGYTF.

The chain links TRBV2 to TRBJ2-2, with D perhaps TRBD2 (6 bases). CDR1 and CDR2 (germline): SNHLY, FYNNEI. V gave up 5 bases and J gave up 2 bases, with 9 bases separating them. There are 14 residues in the CDR3. The CDR3 coding sequence is TGTGCCAGCAGTTGGACTACCAACACCGGGGAGCTGTTTTTT. Protein sequence: CASSWTTNTGELFF. Variable domain in full (rest from reference TRBV2 and TRBJ2-2): EPEVTQTPSHQVTQMGQEVILRCVPISNHLYFYWYRQILGQKVEFLVSFYNNEISEKSEIFDDQFSVERPDGSNFTLKIRSTKLEDSAMYFCASSWTTNTGELFFGEGSRLTVL.